These 24 T cell receptor beta chains came from one sample sequenced in a study of T cell responses to AZD1222 COVID-19 vaccine. Method: immunoSEQ multiplex PCR; TCRdb's copy keeps in-frame clones and lacks some. The table has some 130,000 clones, approximately 88% seen once; the top ten hold roughly 6%. Sequenced material: peripheral blood, taken on day 0 of AZD1222 vaccination. These receptors were collected from an adult in good health.

The chain has TRBV5-1 and TRBJ1-5; D possibly corresponds to TRBD1 (5 bases). Per germline, CDR1 SGHRS and CDR2 YFSETQ. This CDR3 contains 13 residues. Deletions cut 2 bases from V and 7 bases from J, with 10 bases between. The CDR3 DNA follows: TGCGCCAGCAGCTTAGCAGGGAGCCAGCCCCAGCATTTT. Translation: CASSLAGSQPQHF.

The rearrangement joins TRBV6-1 to TRBJ2-1; D is possibly TRBD2 (6 bases). The CDR3 is made up of 16 amino acids. CDR1 is MNHNS, CDR2 SASEGT, per germline. The V end was cut by 2 bases, the J end by 4 bases, with 15 bases between. This chain's CDR3 is CASSEFSSGGYNEQFF. In nucleotides, the CDR3 is TGTGCCAGCAGTGAATTTAGTTCTGGGGGGTACAATGAGCAGTTCTTC.

The genes are TRBV5-6 and TRBJ1-1; D remains unclear. This CDR3 comprises 15 residues. Germline V gives CDR1 SGHDT, CDR2 YYEEEE. Trimming took off 0 bases at V and 5 bases at J, with 14 bases between the two ends. The CDR3 DNA is TGTGCCAGCAGCTTGGATCTTACGAGGGTTACTGAAGCTTTCTTT. Translation: CASSLDLTRVTEAFF.

The genes are TRBV19 and TRBJ1-1, with D possibly TRBD1 on 6 matching bases. Germline CDR1 reads LNHDA; CDR2 reads SQIVND (reference sequence). V was shortened by 9 bases and J by 8 bases, with 22 bases between the two germline ends. The CDR3 extends over 14 amino acids. The CDR3 DNA reads as TGTGCCAGCCAGGGGAAAACCGGGACGGTAGAAGCTTTCTTT. Translating gives CASQGKTGTVEAFF.

This chain links TRBV7-9 with TRBJ2-7; D is ambiguous. This CDR3 is built from 15 residues. Germline V gene lookup returns CDR1 SEHNR and CDR2 FQNEAQ (reference sequence). V lost 1 base, J lost 2 bases, and 12 bases lay in between. The CDR3 reads CASSLGVGFTYEQYF. CDR3 bases: TGTGCCAGCAGCTTAGGGGTGGGGTTTACCTACGAGCAGTACTTC.

As concerns this clone: Other nucleotide sequences from this sample produce the same CDR3. V usage is TRBV18 and J usage is TRBJ2-5; D ambiguous. The CDR3 is 11 residues long. Germline V lookup: CDR1 KGHSH, CDR2 LQKENI. Trimming shortened V by 3 bases and J by 5 bases, and 4 bases separated the two germline ends. The chain's CDR3 is CASSPGETQYF. The CDR3 coding sequence is TGTGCCAGCTCACCGGGTGAGACCCAGTACTTC. Combining the CDR3 with reference TRBV18 and TRBJ2-5 gives the whole variable domain NAGVMQNPRHLVRRRGQEARLRCSPMKGHSHVYWYRQLPEEGLKFMVYLQKENIIDESGMPKERFSAEFPKEGPSILRIQQVVRGDSAAYFCASSPGETQYFGPGTRLLVL.

The chain combines TRBV18 with TRBJ2-3, with 8 bases identical to TRBD2. CDR3 size: 16 residues. The V gene end was trimmed by 4 bases and the J gene end by 2 bases; junction bases not matched to a gene: 8. Germline V gives CDR1 KGHSH, CDR2 LQKENI. In DNA, the CDR3 is TGTGCCAGCTCACGCCTCCCAGCGGGGGACACAGATACGCAGTATTTT. This sequence encodes CASSRLPAGDTDTQYF.

The J gene is TRBJ2-6, the V gene TRBV7-9, with a possible D match to TRBD1 (5 bases). The V end was cut by 5 bases, the J end by 1 base, with 6 bases between. The CDR3 sequence is 14 residues long. Germline CDR1 and CDR2: SEHNR and FQNEAQ (reference sequence). The CDR3, as DNA: TGTGCCAGCAGCCCAGGGTCTGGGGCCAACGTCCTGACTTTC. Translated, it gives CASSPGSGANVLTF. The full variable domain, its missing parts supplied by reference TRBV7-9 and TRBJ2-6, is DTGVSQNPRHKITKRGQNVTFRCDPISEHNRLYWYRQTLGQGPEFLTYFQNEAQLEKSRLLSDRFSAERPKGSFSTLEIQRTEQGDSAMYLCASSPGSGANVLTFGAGSRLTVL.

This clone was recorded once. The rearrangement uses TRBV7-9 and TRBJ1-1; 9 bases are shared with TRBD1. This CDR3 region has 18 residues. V dropped 5 bases and J dropped 2; count of bases not matched to a gene: 15. The germline gives CDR1 SEHNR, CDR2 FQNEAQ (reference sequence). CDR3 sequence (DNA): TGTGCCAGCAGCGCTTCTCCCGCGACAGGGGGGAGAAACACTGAAGCTTTCTTT. Its protein is CASSASPATGGRNTEAFF. Combining the CDR3 with reference TRBV7-9 and TRBJ1-1 gives the whole variable domain DTGVSQNPRHKITKRGQNVTFRCDPISEHNRLYWYRQTLGQGPEFLTYFQNEAQLEKSRLLSDRFSAERPKGSFSTLEIQRTEQGDSAMYLCASSASPATGGRNTEAFFGQGTRLTVV.

This clone has just a few counts. The genes are TRBV6-5 and TRBJ2-3; D gene ambiguous. V lost 7 bases and J 6 bases, leaving 8 bases between the germline ends. This CDR3 comprises 11 residues. The germline CDR1 and CDR2 sequences are MNHEY and SVGAGI. The CDR3 sequence: CASTNGDTQYF. The CDR3 DNA sequence: TGTGCCAGCACCAACGGGGATACGCAGTATTTT.

The chain uses TRBV4-1 and TRBJ1-1, with 9 bases aligning to TRBD1. The CDR3 is 17 residues long. The J segment lost 7 bases and the V segment lost 4 bases, leaving 16 bases of the junction unmatched. Germline V gives CDR1 MGHRA, CDR2 YSYEKL. Here the CDR3 reads CASSLGWTGEFSIEAFF. CDR3 DNA: TGCGCCAGCAGCCTCGGGTGGACAGGGGAGTTCAGTATTGAAGCTTTCTTT.

The V gene is TRBV3-1 (or the pseudogene TRBV3-2), the J gene TRBJ1-6; possible D gene TRBD1, 6 bases. The ends were cut back, 10 bases at V and 9 bases at J, with 22 bases in the middle. Germline CDR1 LGHDT, CDR2 YNNKEL (reference sequence). This CDR3 has 15 residues. The CDR3 reads CATKRGGRGGSPLHF. The CDR3 DNA is TGTGCCACGAAGAGGGGTGGCAGGGGTGGTTCACCCCTCCACTTT.

This clone was seen once. The genes are TRBV14 and TRBJ2-7; the D is unclear. The germline CDR1 and CDR2 sequences are SGHDN and FVKESK. With 0 bases removed from V and 9 bases from J, the gap between germline ends came to 9 bases. This CDR3 comprises 12 residues. DNA of the CDR3: TGTGCCAGCAGCCAAGATGGGGTTGGGCAGTACTTC. Amino acids: CASSQDGVGQYF.

The chain employs TRBV4-1 and TRBJ1-4, with TRBD1 as a possible D gene (5 bases). Looked up from germline, CDR1 is MGHRA and CDR2 is YSYEKL. The CDR3 is made up of 16 amino acids. V lost 5 bases and J 10 bases, leaving 23 bases between the germline ends. CDR3 loop: CASSFGTAYPGGKLFF. CDR3 sequence (DNA): TGCGCCAGCAGCTTCGGGACCGCCTACCCCGGTGGAAAACTGTTTTTT.

The rearrangement uses TRBV27 and TRBJ2-3; 12 nucleotides align to TRBD2. V trimming: 5 bases; J trimming: 1 base; junction bases outside the gene matches: 22. This CDR3 has 22 amino acids. Germline V gene data show CDR1 as MNHEY and CDR2 as SMNVEV (reference sequence). CDR3 in DNA: TGTGCCAGCAGTCCCCGTTTAAGGGTCCTAGCGGGGGGGCCAGGGGGCACAGATACGCAGTATTTT. Protein: CASSPRLRVLAGGPGGTDTQYF.

This clone appeared a few times. CDR3 sequence (DNA): TGTGCCAGCAGTTACTCGAGGGGGCCCGGGGCCAACGTCCTGACTTTC. Protein: CASSYSRGPGANVLTF. This chain uses TRBV6-5 with TRBJ2-6, with TRBD1 matching over 7 bases. The CDR3 consists of 16 residues. The germline V gene has CDR1 MNHEY and CDR2 SVGAGI. V lost 0 bases to trimming and J lost 4 bases; unmatched junction nucleotides: 3.

The chain couples TRBV7-8 to TRBJ1-1; D gene unclear. With 4 bases removed from V and 1 base from J, the gap between germline ends came to 10 bases. Germline-derived CDR1 and CDR2 are SGHVS and FQNEAQ. The CDR3 loop spans 14 amino acids. The CDR3 nucleotides read TGTGCCAGCAGCTACTCGGCCCCGAACACTGAAGCTTTCTTT. It specifies CASSYSAPNTEAFF.

The chain joins TRBV6-4 to TRBJ1-4; no definite D call. Germline CDR1 reads MRHNA; CDR2 reads SNTAGT. Trimming removed 0 bases from V and 8 bases from J, with 13 bases in between. The CDR3 length is 15 residues. CDR3 amino acids: CASSDSQDGWEKLFF. The DNA for the CDR3 is TGTGCCAGCAGTGACTCCCAAGACGGATGGGAAAAACTGTTTTTT.

V gene TRBV10-2 combines with J gene TRBJ1-4; 12 bases align to TRBD1. The trim removed 0 bases at V and 8 bases at J, leaving 7 bases unmatched. The CDR3 covers 17 residues. CDR1 WSHSY and CDR2 SAAADI come from the germline V gene. As DNA, the CDR3 is TGCGCCAGCAGTGAGTCGGGACAGGGGGCCCCCAGCGAAAAACTGTTTTTT. It codes for CASSESGQGAPSEKLFF.

This rearrangement joins TRBV10-3 to TRBJ2-1, with D tentatively TRBD2 (5 bases). The CDR3 is 15 amino acids. Trimming stripped 0 bases from V and 10 bases from J, with 16 bases between. Germline loops: CDR1 ENHRY, CDR2 SYGVKD. The CDR3 spells CAISESARLSGEQFF. CDR3 DNA: TGTGCCATCAGTGAGTCCGCGCGATTGTCGGGAGAGCAGTTCTTC.

V usage is TRBV10-3 and J usage is TRBJ2-3; TRBD1 matches at 8 bases. The CDR3 consists of 15 residues. Germline lookup yields CDR1 ENHRY and CDR2 SYGVKD. V lost 0 bases, J lost 3 bases, and 2 bases stayed unmatched. In DNA form, the CDR3 reads TGTGCCATCAGTGAGTCCAGGGGGCGGACAGATACGCAGTATTTT. It is translated as CAISESRGRTDTQYF.

The chain joins TRBV7-2 to TRBJ1-1; TRBD1 matches 7 bases. This CDR3 has 15 residues. V dropped 3 bases and J dropped 4; count of bases not matched to a gene: 8. Germline CDR1 and CDR2: SGHTA and FQGNSA. The CDR3 DNA is TGTGCCAGCAGCTTGGGAGGGGGCTGGGGCACTGAAGCTTTCTTT. This gives the protein CASSLGGGWGTEAFF. The full variable domain, in which reference TRBV7-2 and TRBJ1-1 provide the parts outside the CDR3, is GAGVSQSPSNKVTEKGKDVELRCDPISGHTALYWYRQSLGQGLEFLIYFQGNSAPDKSGLPSDRFSAERTGGSVSTLTIQRTQQEDSAVYLCASSLGGGWGTEAFFGQGTRLTVV.

The sample holds one count of this clone. The chain recombines TRBV30 with TRBJ1-6; D uncertain. V was cut by 2 bases and J by 9 bases, with 17 bases left in between. CDR3 length: 15 amino acids. The germline gives CDR1 GTSNPN, CDR2 SVGIG (reference sequence). The CDR3 protein is CAWSIGRTIGSPLHF. As DNA, the CDR3 is TGTGCCTGGAGTATCGGTAGGACTATTGGTTCACCCCTCCACTTT.

V gene TRBV3-1 (or the pseudogene TRBV3-2) combines with J gene TRBJ1-5; 9 nucleotides align to TRBD1. This CDR3 comprises 19 residues. With 2 bases clipped from V and 5 bases from J, the junction kept 16 bases outside the gene matches. Germline-derived CDR1 and CDR2 are LGHDT and YNNKEL (reference sequence). CDR3 amino acids: CASSQSRPLQGAMDQPQHF. DNA of the CDR3: TGTGCCAGCAGCCAATCTCGGCCGTTACAGGGGGCGATGGATCAGCCCCAGCATTTT.